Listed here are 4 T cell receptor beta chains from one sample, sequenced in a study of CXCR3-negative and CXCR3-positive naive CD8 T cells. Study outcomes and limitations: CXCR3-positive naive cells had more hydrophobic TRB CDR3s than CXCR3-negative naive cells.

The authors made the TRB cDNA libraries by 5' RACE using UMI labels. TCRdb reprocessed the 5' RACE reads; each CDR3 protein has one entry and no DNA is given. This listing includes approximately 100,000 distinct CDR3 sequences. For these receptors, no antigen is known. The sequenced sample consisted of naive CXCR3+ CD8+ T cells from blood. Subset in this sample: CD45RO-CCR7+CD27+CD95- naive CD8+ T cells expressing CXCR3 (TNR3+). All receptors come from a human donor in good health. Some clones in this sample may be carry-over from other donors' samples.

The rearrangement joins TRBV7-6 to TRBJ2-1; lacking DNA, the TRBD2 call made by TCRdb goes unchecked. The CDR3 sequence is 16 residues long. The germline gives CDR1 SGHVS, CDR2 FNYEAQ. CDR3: CASSFFGSGGYNEQFF.

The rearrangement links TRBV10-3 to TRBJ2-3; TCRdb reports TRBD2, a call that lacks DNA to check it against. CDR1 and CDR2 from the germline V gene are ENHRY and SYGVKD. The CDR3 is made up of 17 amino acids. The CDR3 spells CAISETTSGGTTDTQYF.

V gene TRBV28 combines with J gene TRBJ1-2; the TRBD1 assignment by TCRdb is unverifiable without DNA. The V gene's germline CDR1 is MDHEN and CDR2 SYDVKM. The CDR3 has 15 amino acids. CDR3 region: CASTLPAGSNYGYTF.

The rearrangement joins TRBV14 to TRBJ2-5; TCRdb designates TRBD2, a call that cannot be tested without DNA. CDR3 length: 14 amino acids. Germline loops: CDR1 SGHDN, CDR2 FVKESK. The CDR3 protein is CASSGLPWVETQYF.